A selection of T cell receptor beta chains follows, all from one sample in a study of OX40 agonist ivuxolimab in advanced cancers. The protocol was immunoSEQ multiplex PCR, while the TCRdb copy is restricted to in-frame clones and leaves out a portion. Among fewer than 65,000 clones listed, roughly 86% were seen once. Source: CD4+ or CD8+ T cells sorted from blood, taken in a trial of the OX40 agonist ivuxolimab. These receptors came from an adult with an advanced solid tumor such as melanoma, head and neck, liver or kidney cancer. The CDR3 runs from the conserved cysteine through the conserved F or W. The D gene is left open where the match is weak. A row's size may be missing; if present it is once, few, many or a size class.

D	V	J	size	DNA	CDR3
-	TRBV29-1	TRBJ2-7	-	TGCAGCGTATATATCGGCTCCTACGAGCAGTACTTC	CSVYIGSYEQYF
TRBD1	TRBV18	TRBJ2-7	-	TGTGCCAGCACCGCATATCCGGGACAGGAGGCCGAGCAGTACTTC	CASTAYPGQEAEQYF
-	TRBV6-1	TRBJ1-4	-	TGTGCCAGCAGGAGACAGCCCCTTAATGAAAAACTGTTTTTT	CASRRQPLNEKLFF
-	TRBV18	TRBJ2-6	-	TGTGCCAGCTCACCACCGGCGGGAACACGATTCTCTGGGGCCAACGTCCTGACTTTC	CASSPPAGTRFSGANVLTF
-	TRBV5-4	TRBJ1-1	-	TGTGCCAGCAGCTCTCCGGACAAAGATGAAGCTTTCTTT	CASSSPDKDEAFF
TRBD2	TRBV15	TRBJ2-1	-	TGTGCCACCAGCAGAGGCGGGGGGGCCTCGAATGAGCAGTTCTTC	CATSRGGGASNEQFF
-	TRBV5-1	TRBJ2-1	-	TGCGCCAGCAGCTTGGAAGGACATGAGCAGTTCTTC	CASSLEGHEQFF
-	TRBV27	TRBJ2-4	-	TGTGCCAGCAGTTTATTCGGGGACACAGCCAAAAACATTCAGTACTTC	CASSLFGDTAKNIQYF
-	TRBV28	TRBJ2-6	-	TGTGCCAGCAGACCACAGGGAGCCGGGGCCAACGTCCTGACTTTC	CASRPQGAGANVLTF
-	TRBV7-2	TRBJ2-1	-	TGTGCCAGCAGCTTAAACAGGGATAATGAGCAGTTCTTC	CASSLNRDNEQFF
-	TRBV27	TRBJ2-2	-	TGTGCCAGCAGTCTCCGACTTCAAACCGGGGAGCTGTTTTTT	CASSLRLQTGELFF
TRBD2	TRBV9	TRBJ2-3	-	TGTGCCAGCAGCGCGTCCGGGACTAGCGGGGGGGCAAATACGCAGTATTTT	CASSASGTSGGANTQYF
TRBD1	TRBV19	TRBJ1-2	-	TGTGCCAGTAGTTCTACAGGGGGCGATGGCTACACCTTC	CASSSTGGDGYTF
-	TRBV15	TRBJ2-1	-	TGTGCCACCAGCAGGGCGGGGGCTTCTACCTTCTACAATGAGCAGTTCTTC	CATSRAGASTFYNEQFF
-	TRBV29-1	TRBJ2-2	-	TGCAGCGTCGCGGGGACCGGGGAGCTGTTTTTT	CSVAGTGELFF
-	TRBV5-4	TRBJ2-2	-	TGTGCCAGCAGCTCGGTCCACAGGACCAACACCGGGGAGCTGTTTTTT	CASSSVHRTNTGELFF
TRBD1	TRBV19	TRBJ2-3	-	TGTGCCAGTAAAGGGACAGGGACAGATACGCAGTATTTT	CASKGTGTDTQYF
TRBD2	TRBV28	TRBJ2-2	-	TGTGCCAGCAGTAGACTAGCTGCGAACACCGGGGAGCTGTTTTTT	CASSRLAANTGELFF
-	TRBV4-2	TRBJ1-6	few	TGTGCCAGCAGCCAAGAAACAGGGTCTTCCATACCCCTCCACTTT	CASSQETGSSIPLHF
TRBD1	TRBV6-1	TRBJ2-1	-	TGTGCCAGCAGTGAAGTGGGCAGGGGGCTCAATGAGCAGTTCTTC	CASSEVGRGLNEQFF
TRBD2	TRBV10-2	TRBJ2-7	-	TGCGCCAGCAGTGAGCCTAGCGGCAAGAAGAACTCCTACGAGCAGTACTTC	CASSEPSGKKNSYEQYF
TRBD2	TRBV14	TRBJ2-3	-	TGTGCCAGCAGCCAACTAGCGGGAGTGGATACGCAGTATTTT	CASSQLAGVDTQYF
-	TRBV27	TRBJ2-1	-	TGTGCCAGCAGCTTACAACCCCAACGACTGGAGCAGTTCTTC	CASSLQPQRLEQFF
-	TRBV6-6	TRBJ1-2	-	TGTGCCAGCAGTCCTGAGACGTACTATGGCTACACCTTC	CASSPETYYGYTF
-	TRBV6-5	TRBJ2-4	-	TGTGCCAGCACCAAGAATCTAGCTGCCAAAAACATTCAGTACTTC	CASTKNLAAKNIQYF
-	TRBV15	TRBJ2-5	-	TGTGCCACCAGCAGAGACTTAGTCCAAGAGACCCAGTACTTC	CATSRDLVQETQYF
-	TRBV19	TRBJ1-1	-	TGTGCCAGTAGTTCGTCACCAGGGAATTGGAACACTGAAGCTTTCTTT	CASSSSPGNWNTEAFF
-	TRBV18	TRBJ2-5	-	TGTGCCAGCTCACCCGGGACGGGACCCACAGAGACCCAGTACTTC	CASSPGTGPTETQYF
TRBD1	TRBV7-2	TRBJ1-1	-	TGTGCCAGCAGCTCGAGCCCGGGACAGGGTACGACTGAAGCTTTCTTT	CASSSSPGQGTTEAFF
-	TRBV5-1	TRBJ2-7	-	TGTGCCAGCAGCTTGAAGTCCCGTACCGGGTACGAGCAGTACTTC	CASSLKSRTGYEQYF
-	TRBV5-1	TRBJ1-5	-	TGCGCCAGCAGCCGGACTGGAAAGGATCAGCCCCAGCATTTT	CASSRTGKDQPQHF
TRBD1	TRBV27	TRBJ1-6	medium-sized	TGTGCCAGCAGTTTGCAGGGGGCCGATTCACCCCTCCACTTT	CASSLQGADSPLHF
-	TRBV30	TRBJ2-5	-	TGTGCCTGGAGTCCGGCCCTAAACGTAGGGACCCAGTACTTC	CAWSPALNVGTQYF
-	TRBV11-2	TRBJ1-2	once	TGTGCCAGCAGCTTAGATCGGAGCTATGGCTACACCTTC	CASSLDRSYGYTF
-	TRBV5-1	TRBJ2-3	-	TGCGCCAGCAGCTCAGGGGTCAGGGGCACAGATACGCAGTATTTT	CASSSGVRGTDTQYF
TRBD1	TRBV28	TRBJ1-5	-	TGTGCCAGCAGTTCGGGACAGGGGTTTAGGCAGCCCCAGCATTTT	CASSSGQGFRQPQHF
TRBD2	TRBV18	TRBJ2-5	-	TGTGCCAGCTCACTCGGGACTAGCGGGACCCGCCAAGAGACCCAGTACTTC	CASSLGTSGTRQETQYF
-	TRBV9	TRBJ1-3	-	TGTGCCAGCAGCGTAGCGGGGGAAGTACCTGGAAACACCATATATTTT	CASSVAGEVPGNTIYF
-	TRBV5-4	TRBJ1-1	-	TGTGCCAGCAGCTTGGGCCCTCAGCACCCTGAAGCTTTCTTT	CASSLGPQHPEAFF